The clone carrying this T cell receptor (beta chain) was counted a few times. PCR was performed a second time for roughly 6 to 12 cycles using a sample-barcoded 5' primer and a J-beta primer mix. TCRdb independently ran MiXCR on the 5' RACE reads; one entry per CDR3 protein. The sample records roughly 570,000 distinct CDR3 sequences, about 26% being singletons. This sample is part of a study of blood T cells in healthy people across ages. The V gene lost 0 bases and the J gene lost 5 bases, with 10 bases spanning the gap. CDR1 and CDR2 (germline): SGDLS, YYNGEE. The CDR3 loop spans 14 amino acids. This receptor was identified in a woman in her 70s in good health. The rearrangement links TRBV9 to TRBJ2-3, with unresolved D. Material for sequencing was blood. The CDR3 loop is CASSVARFEDTQYF. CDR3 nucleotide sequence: TGTGCCAGCAGCGTAGCGAGATTTGAAGATACGCAGTATTTT.